The table lists the clone carrying this T cell receptor (beta chain) with a few counts. The sample comes from a study of Ad26.COV2.S vaccination and SARS-CoV-2 variants. Sequencing used immunoSEQ multiplex PCR; TCRdb keeps in-frame clones, though not all of them. Of about 390,000 clones in the sample, about nine tenths were seen once. Described treatment: roughly 20 received Ad26.COV2.S at low or high dose, single or two shots; several received placebo; per-sample allocation not given. Samples came from day 63 after the first vaccine or placebo injection. Adults aged 18-55 years in Boston included the donor. Per germline, CDR1 KGHSH and CDR2 LQKENI. CDR3 size: 13 residues. The germline V and J ends were trimmed by 6 bases and 7 bases, with 13 bases remaining between them.

This TCR was sampled from a person aged 18-65 years who received the Ad26.COV2.S COVID-19 vaccine or a placebo. V and J are TRBV18 and TRBJ1-3; D gene ambiguous. The starting material was peripheral blood, obtained in a trial of Ad26.COV2.S vaccine versus placebo. The CDR3 sequence is CASSHGEQNTIYF. As DNA, the CDR3 is TGTGCCAGCTCCCACGGTGAACAGAACACCATATATTTT.